The 8 T cell receptor beta chains presented below share a single source sample, sequenced in a study of cytomegalovirus exposure and HLA in healthy donors. This PCR relied on a set of 60 Vbeta primers and 13 Jbeta primers. TCRdb keeps only in-frame clones here, not all; method: immunoSEQ multiplex PCR. Among about 59,000 clones, about 86% were seen once, and the ten largest hold approximately 1.5%. The sequencing input was PBMCs. The receptor set was obtained from a man aged 35-49 years in good health and CMV-seronegative.

The rearrangement links TRBV11-2 to TRBJ2-2; weak D call: TRBD1 (6 bases). Trimming left V 5 bases short and J 4 bases short, with 11 bases between. Germline CDR1 reads SGHAT; CDR2 reads FQNNGV. The CDR3 runs 14 residues. The CDR3 region is CASSKQGFTGELFF. The DNA for the CDR3 is TGTGCCAGCAGCAAACAGGGTTTCACCGGGGAGCTGTTTTTT. The full variable domain, its missing parts supplied by reference TRBV11-2 and TRBJ2-2, is EAGVAQSPRYKIIEKRQSVAFWCNPISGHATLYWYQQILGQGPKLLIQFQNNGVVDDSQLPKDRFSAERLKGVDSTLKIQPAKLEDSAVYLCASSKQGFTGELFFGEGSRLTVL.

The chain combines TRBV4-2 with TRBJ1-1, with 7 bases fitting TRBD1. The length of the CDR3 is 15 residues. Germline CDR1 is LGHNA and CDR2 is YNFKEQ. V gave up 4 bases and J gave up 4 bases; unmatched junction bases: 9. This chain's CDR3 is CASSRQGLGGTEAFF. The CDR3 DNA follows: TGTGCCAGCAGCCGACAGGGTCTAGGGGGCACTGAAGCTTTCTTT.

This chain joins TRBV19 and TRBJ1-5, with D possibly TRBD1 on 5 matching bases. The V gene lost 3 bases and the J gene lost 6 bases, with 12 bases spanning the gap. The CDR3 totals 14 residues. Germline values: CDR1 LNHDA, CDR2 SQIVND (reference sequence). The chain's CDR3 is CASSIEQGGQPQHF. The DNA of the CDR3 is TGTGCCAGTAGTATTGAGCAGGGAGGTCAGCCCCAGCATTTT.

The genes are TRBV19 and TRBJ2-2, with D maybe TRBD1 (6 bases). Trimming pared 1 base from V and 2 bases from J, leaving 8 bases between. The V gene's germline CDR1 is LNHDA and CDR2 SQIVND (reference sequence). This CDR3 region has 15 residues. CDR3: CASSIGGHNTGELFF. In nucleotides, the CDR3 is TGTGCCAGTAGTATAGGGGGACACAACACCGGGGAGCTGTTTTTT.

This chain links TRBV19 with TRBJ1-1; possibly TRBD1 for D (5 bases). Germline V lookup: CDR1 LNHDA, CDR2 SQIVND (reference sequence). Trimming took off 6 bases at V and 1 base at J, with 9 bases between the two ends. The CDR3 is made up of 13 amino acids. As DNA, the CDR3 is TGTGCCAGTAGAGTCGGGGGGAACACTGAAGCTTTCTTT. It codes for CASRVGGNTEAFF.

J is TRBJ1-5 and V is TRBV19; D perhaps matches TRBD1 (5 bases). The germline V gene has CDR1 LNHDA and CDR2 SQIVND (reference sequence). This CDR3 contains 14 residues. Trimming removed 3 bases at V and 4 bases at J, with 10 bases between. This CDR3 reads CASSITGDNQPQHF. CDR3 in DNA: TGTGCCAGTAGTATCACGGGGGATAATCAGCCCCAGCATTTT.

The rearrangement uses TRBV6-1 and TRBJ1-1; D might be TRBD1 (5 bases). V shed 2 bases and J shed 0 bases, with 13 bases lying between them. The CDR3 covers 16 residues. In germline, CDR1 is MNHNS, CDR2 SASEGT. CDR3 DNA: TGTGCCAGCAGTGAATTGCCAGGACAAGTGAACACTGAAGCTTTCTTT. Translation gives CASSELPGQVNTEAFF.

The chain recombines TRBV5-8 with TRBJ2-7, with D possibly matching TRBD2 (5 bases). Germline V gene sequence: CDR1 SGHTS, CDR2 YDEGEE. The CDR3 extends over 14 amino acids. V lost 4 bases and J 1 base, leaving 12 bases between the germline ends. In DNA, the CDR3 is TGTGCCAGCAGCACTAACACGGGGTCCTACGAGCAGTACTTC. Translated: CASSTNTGSYEQYF.